Each of the 8 T cell receptor beta chains below was sequenced from the same sample in a study of chemoradiotherapy in HPV16-positive cancers. The assay was immunoSEQ multiplex PCR, and TCRdb's table has in-frame clones only and misses some. The repertoire consists of 20,000 to 30,000 clones, with roughly 87% occurring once and the leading ten covering about 4.5%. The source was blood, collected from a patient who underwent chemoradiotherapy. Receptor source: a human donor with HPV-associated anogenital cancer.

The chain carries TRBV5-1 and TRBJ2-2; 11 bases map to TRBD2. Trimming cost V 0 bases and J 1 base; bases outside gene matches: 2. This CDR3 contains 17 residues. Germline CDR1 SGHRS, CDR2 YFSETQ. In DNA form, the CDR3 reads TGCGCCAGCAGCTTGGTGGGGACTAGCGGGAACACCGGGGAGCTGTTTTTT. This sequence encodes CASSLVGTSGNTGELFF.

The gene calls are TRBV7-2 and TRBJ2-1; D gene uncertain. Germline assignment: CDR1 SGHTA and CDR2 FQGNSA. The V end was cut by 5 bases, the J end by 0 bases, with 5 bases between. This CDR3 is built from 13 residues. For the CDR3, the DNA is TGTGCCAGCAGCCGTAGCTCCTACAATGAGCAGTTCTTC. It encodes CASSRSSYNEQFF.

This chain uses TRBV11-2 with TRBJ2-7, with D uncertain. The CDR3 is 16 residues long. Per the germline V gene, CDR1 is SGHAT and CDR2 is FQNNGV. Trimming pared 5 bases from V and 0 bases from J, leaving 17 bases between. The CDR3 loop is CASSPLSRVGSYEQYF. The DNA for the CDR3 is TGTGCCAGCAGCCCTCTGTCACGGGTGGGCTCCTACGAGCAGTACTTC. The full variable domain, in which reference TRBV11-2 and TRBJ2-7 provide the parts outside the CDR3, is EAGVAQSPRYKIIEKRQSVAFWCNPISGHATLYWYQQILGQGPKLLIQFQNNGVVDDSQLPKDRFSAERLKGVDSTLKIQPAKLEDSAVYLCASSPLSRVGSYEQYFGPGTRLTVT.

This rearrangement joins TRBV5-1 to TRBJ2-7, with 14 bases aligning to TRBD2. The germline V gene encodes CDR1 SGHRS and CDR2 YFSETQ. Trimming cost V 3 bases and J 1 base; bases outside gene matches: 3. CDR3 length: 16 amino acids. This CDR3 reads CASSWTSGRQSYEQYF. CDR3 nucleotide sequence: TGCGCCAGCAGCTGGACTAGCGGGAGGCAATCCTACGAGCAGTACTTC.

The rearrangement uses TRBV5-1 and TRBJ1-5; D is unclear. The V gene lost 1 base and the J gene lost 3 bases, with 8 bases spanning the gap. The germline gives CDR1 SGHRS, CDR2 YFSETQ. The CDR3 totals 14 residues. The CDR3 DNA reads TGCGCCAGCAGCTTGTGGGGATCCAATCAGCCCCAGCATTTT. Protein product: CASSLWGSNQPQHF.

This chain links TRBV9 with TRBJ2-3, with D unresolved. This CDR3 has 17 amino acids. V dropped 0 bases and J dropped 0 bases, with 14 bases sitting between them. In germline, CDR1 is SGDLS, CDR2 YYNGEE. The CDR3: CASSVGSTVPSTDTQYF. In nucleotides, the CDR3 is TGTGCCAGCAGCGTAGGATCAACGGTGCCTAGCACAGATACGCAGTATTTT.

The rearrangement links TRBV7-2 to TRBJ2-4; 9 bases match TRBD2. The CDR3 is 13 amino acids. With V trimmed by 6 bases and J by 7 bases, 4 bases remained unmatched. Germline lookup yields CDR1 SGHTA and CDR2 FQGNSA. This chain's CDR3 is CASRPSGGNIQYF. CDR3 nucleotide sequence: TGTGCCAGCAGACCCAGCGGGGGGAACATTCAGTACTTC.

The chain carries TRBV6-5 and TRBJ2-7; D may be TRBD2 (5 bases). The CDR3 is 15 residues long. Per germline, CDR1 MNHEY and CDR2 SVGAGI. The ends were cut back, 2 bases at V and 0 bases at J, with 11 bases in the middle. The CDR3 DNA is TGTGCCAGCAGTTACGAGGGATCGAGCTCCTACGAGCAGTACTTC. Its protein product is CASSYEGSSSYEQYF.